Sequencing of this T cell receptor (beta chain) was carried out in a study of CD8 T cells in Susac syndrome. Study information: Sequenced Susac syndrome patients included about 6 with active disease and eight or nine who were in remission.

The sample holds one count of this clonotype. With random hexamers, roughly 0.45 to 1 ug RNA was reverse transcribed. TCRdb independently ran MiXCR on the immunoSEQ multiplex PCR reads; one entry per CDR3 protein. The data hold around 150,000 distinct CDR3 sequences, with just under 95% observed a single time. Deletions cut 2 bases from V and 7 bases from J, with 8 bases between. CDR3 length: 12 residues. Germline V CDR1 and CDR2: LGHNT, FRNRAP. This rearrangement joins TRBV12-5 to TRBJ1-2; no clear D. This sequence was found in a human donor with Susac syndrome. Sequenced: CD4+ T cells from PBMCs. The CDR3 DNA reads TGTGCTAGTGGTTTGATGACCGCTGGCTACACCTTC. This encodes CASGLMTAGYTF.